This entry lists 9 T cell receptor beta chains sequenced from one sample in a study of shared clonotypes between healthy human individuals. Clones were read by immunoSEQ multiplex PCR, and TCRdb kept only the in-frame ones, dropping some. The data contain millions of clones, approximately 95% of them singletons. The specimen was naive CD4+ T cells sorted from blood. As for subset: CD45RA+ positively selected. These receptors were collected from a man between 18 and 29 years old in good health.

This chain connects TRBV15 to TRBJ2-7; the match to TRBD1 covers 9 bases. J gave up 5 bases and V 1 base, and 3 bases lay outside the gene matches. CDR3 size: 14 residues. Germline V gene lookup returns CDR1 LNHNV and CDR2 YYDKDF (reference sequence). The CDR3 region has the DNA TGTGCCACCAGCAGAGCTGGGACAGGGAACGAGCAGTACTTC. Its protein is CATSRAGTGNEQYF.

The rearrangement links TRBV11-2 to TRBJ2-7, with 12 bases aligning to TRBD2. This CDR3 has 14 amino acids. Germline V lookup: CDR1 SGHAT, CDR2 FQNNGV. The V segment lost 3 bases and the J segment 9 bases; nucleotides outside the gene matches: 6. The CDR3 sequence is CASSLTSGSHGQYF. CDR3 nucleotides: TGTGCCAGCAGCTTGACTAGCGGGAGCCACGGGCAGTACTTC.

Points on this clone: Other DNA sequences in the sample encode the same CDR3. V usage is TRBV10-3 and J usage is TRBJ2-7; TRBD2 agrees at 7 bases. With 0 bases clipped from V and 3 bases from J, the junction kept 5 bases outside the gene matches. Germline V CDR1 and CDR2: ENHRY, SYGVKD. This CDR3 region has 15 residues. Here the CDR3 DNA reads TGTGCCATCAGTGAGTCCGGCGGGAGCTTCTACGAGCAGTACTTC. Protein product: CAISESGGSFYEQYF.

The chain joins TRBV5-1 to TRBJ1-1; weak D call: TRBD1 (5 bases). Looked up from germline, CDR1 is SGHRS and CDR2 is YFSETQ. The CDR3 loop spans 15 amino acids. The germline V and J ends were trimmed by 0 bases and 1 base, with 10 bases remaining between them. CDR3 protein: CASSLEGVGNTEAFF. The CDR3 nucleotides are TGCGCCAGCAGCTTGGAAGGGGTCGGGAACACTGAAGCTTTCTTT.

The gene calls are TRBV6-4 and TRBJ2-1, with 8 bases matching TRBD2. Losses at the gene ends were 5 bases for V and 6 bases for J; bases not matched to a gene: 12. Germline CDR1 MRHNA, CDR2 SNTAGT. This CDR3 is built from 16 residues. The CDR3 spells CASSPEGSGISNEQFF. CDR3 sequence (DNA): TGTGCCAGCAGTCCCGAGGGTAGCGGGATCAGCAATGAGCAGTTCTTC.

The rearrangement uses TRBV6-1 and TRBJ2-1, with D possibly matching TRBD1 (6 bases). Trimming removed 6 bases from V and 9 bases from J, with 9 bases in between. The CDR3 runs to 11 residues. Germline CDR1 and CDR2: MNHNS and SASEGT. The CDR3 reads CASRTGGEQFF. Here the CDR3 DNA reads TGTGCCAGCAGGACAGGAGGTGAGCAGTTCTTC.

This clone was observed a single time. The CDR3 sequence is CASSLGRFSTDTQYF. CDR3 nucleotides: TGCGCCAGCAGCTTAGGACGGTTTAGCACAGATACGCAGTATTTT. The J gene is TRBJ2-3, the V gene TRBV5-1; D remains ambiguous. Trimming left V 2 bases short and J 0 bases short, with 10 bases between. The CDR3 extends over 15 amino acids. Germline-derived CDR1 and CDR2 are SGHRS and YFSETQ.

V usage is TRBV28 and J usage is TRBJ1-5; TRBD1 matches at 8 bases. The V and J ends lost 6 bases and 8 bases, in that order; junction bases with no gene match: 9. The germline V gene encodes CDR1 MDHEN and CDR2 SYDVKM. The CDR3 has 14 residues. CDR3 sequence (DNA): TGTGCCAGCAGCCTTCCAGGGGGCTTTGAGCCCCAGCATTTT. It yields the protein CASSLPGGFEPQHF.

Notes on this clone: Other DNA variants within this sample encode the same CDR3. The gene calls are TRBV5-1 and TRBJ2-1; 10 bases fit TRBD2. CDR1 SGHRS and CDR2 YFSETQ come from the germline V gene. This CDR3 has 14 amino acids. V lost 2 bases, J lost 5 bases, and 1 base stayed unmatched. The DNA of the CDR3 is TGCGCCAGCAGCTTTGGACTAGCGGACAATGAGCAGTTCTTC. It encodes CASSFGLADNEQFF. The full variable domain, its missing parts supplied by reference TRBV5-1 and TRBJ2-1, is KAGVTQTPRYLIKTRGQQVTLSCSPISGHRSVSWYQQTPGQGLQFLFEYFSETQRNKGNFPGRFSGRQFSNSRSEMNVSTLELGDSALYLCASSFGLADNEQFFGPGTRLTVL.